The T cell receptor (beta chain) described here comes from a study of T cells after yellow fever vaccination. Of note for this clonotype: What it binds is not known.

This CDR3 comprises 17 residues. The germline V and J ends were trimmed by 4 bases and 2 bases, with 20 bases remaining between them. Germline V gene data show CDR1 as MNHEY and CDR2 as SVGEGT. For TCR, cDNA came from 5'RACE template switching, which added a universal primer site and UMIs. TCRdb independently ran MiXCR on the 5' RACE reads; one entry per CDR3 protein. The table lists around 300,000 distinct CDR3 sequences, 4.1% of them singletons. Regarding the study as a whole: Once the booster was given, most primary-vaccination clones reappeared, at approximately 97% for CD4 and roughly 86% for CD8.

The V call is TRBV6-2 or TRBV6-3, the J call TRBJ2-5, with D perhaps matching TRBD2 (6 bases). Sequenced material: PBMCs, taken 5 days after the yellow fever booster vaccination. This clonotype originated in a young man who received the YFV17D yellow fever vaccine. CDR3 sequence (DNA): TGTGCCAGCAGTTCCCGCCCGGGGAGCGGGTATCAAGAGACCCAGTACTTC. Its translation is CASSSRPGSGYQETQYF.